The 5 T cell receptor beta chains below were found in one sample sequenced in a study of blood T cell repertoires in COVID-19 (TCRdb year 2020). Preparation of the library involved the immunoSEQ multiplex PCR assay. TCRdb holds this immuneACCESS table with in-frame rearrangements only. Some clones are missing; in checked studies, unresolved V genes explain under half, and the rest has no known cause. This sample gives roughly 140,000 clones in total; 85% to 90% of them show up just once. Roughly a tenth of the sample is in the top ten clones. The material sequenced was peripheral blood. These receptors were taken from a man aged 50-59 years with active or convalescent COVID-19.

This clone was seen a few times. The V and J genes are TRBV6-1 and TRBJ1-5; 8 nucleotides match TRBD1. In germline, CDR1 is MNHNS, CDR2 SASEGT. V lost 6 bases, J lost 5 bases, and 9 bases stayed unmatched. The CDR3 runs to 15 residues. The CDR3 spells CASRRDQGADQPQHF. CDR3 in DNA: TGTGCCAGCAGGCGTGATCAGGGGGCTGATCAGCCCCAGCATTTT.

The V call is TRBV5-1, the J call TRBJ1-2, with D perhaps matching TRBD1 (6 bases). V lost 2 bases to trimming and J lost 0 bases, with 14 bases between them. Per germline, CDR1 SGHRS and CDR2 YFSETQ. The CDR3 length is 16 residues. CDR3 amino acids: CASSLTSGASNYGYTF. The CDR3 DNA reads TGCGCCAGCAGCTTAACCTCAGGGGCCTCTAACTATGGCTACACCTTC.

This rearrangement joins TRBV5-5 to TRBJ2-1, with 9 bases fitting TRBD2. Germline loops: CDR1 SGHKS, CDR2 YYEKEE (reference sequence). V trimming: 0 bases; J trimming: 3 bases; junction bases outside the gene matches: 1. The length of the CDR3 is 15 residues. The CDR3 loop reads CASSLGSGSYNEQFF. Written as DNA, the CDR3 is TGTGCCAGCAGCTTGGGTAGCGGGAGCTACAATGAGCAGTTCTTC.

The gene calls are TRBV2 and TRBJ1-2, with TRBD1 identical over 9 bases. The CDR3 runs to 13 residues. Looked up from germline, CDR1 is SNHLY and CDR2 is FYNNEI. Germline trimming cut 8 bases from V and 0 bases from J; bases unmatched to any gene: 1. The CDR3 loop is CASGTGPNYGYTF. As DNA, the CDR3 is TGTGCCAGCGGGACAGGGCCTAACTATGGCTACACCTTC.

This chain uses TRBV2 with TRBJ1-1; D is possibly TRBD1 (6 bases). V was clipped by 8 bases and J by 5 bases, with 9 bases between them. Germline V gene sequence: CDR1 SNHLY, CDR2 FYNNEI. This CDR3 has 11 amino acids. CDR3 in amino acids: CASRTETEAFF. CDR3 DNA: TGTGCCAGCCGGACAGAAACTGAAGCTTTCTTT.